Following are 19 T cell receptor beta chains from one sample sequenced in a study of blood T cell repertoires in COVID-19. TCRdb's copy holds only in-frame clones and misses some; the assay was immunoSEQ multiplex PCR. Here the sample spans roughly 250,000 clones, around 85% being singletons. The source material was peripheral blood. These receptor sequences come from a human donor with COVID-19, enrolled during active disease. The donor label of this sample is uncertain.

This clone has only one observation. This CDR3 is CAWSQVGQGNSPLHF. In nucleotides, the CDR3 is TGTGCCTGGAGTCAGGTGGGACAGGGCAATTCACCCCTCCACTTT. This sequence joins TRBV30 and TRBJ1-6, with 9 bases that match TRBD1. The V gene end was trimmed by 2 bases and the J gene end by 7 bases; junction bases not matched to a gene: 6. The CDR3 runs to 15 residues. CDR1 and CDR2 (germline): GTSNPN, SVGIG (reference sequence).

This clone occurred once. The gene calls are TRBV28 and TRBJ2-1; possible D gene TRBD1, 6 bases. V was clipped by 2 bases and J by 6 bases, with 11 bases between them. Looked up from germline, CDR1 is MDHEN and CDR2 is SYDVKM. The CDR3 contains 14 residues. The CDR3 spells CASSLGGQLNEQFF. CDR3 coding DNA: TGTGCCAGCAGTTTAGGGGGACAACTCAATGAGCAGTTCTTC.

The CDR3 bases are TGTGCCAGCAGCCCCAGGGGGCCGTACACTGAAGCTTTCTTT. Translation gives CASSPRGPYTEAFF. The rearrangement joins TRBV13 to TRBJ1-1, with 8 bases lining up with TRBD1. The CDR3 runs 14 residues. J lost 3 bases, V lost 5 bases, and 5 bases had no gene match. Germline values: CDR1 PRHDT, CDR2 FYEKMQ (reference sequence).

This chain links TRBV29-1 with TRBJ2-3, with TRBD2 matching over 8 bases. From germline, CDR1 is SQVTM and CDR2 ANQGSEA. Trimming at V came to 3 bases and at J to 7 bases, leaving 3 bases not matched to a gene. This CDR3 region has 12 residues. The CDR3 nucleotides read TGCAGCGTTGACTTAGCGGGGTATACGCAGTATTTT. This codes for CSVDLAGYTQYF.

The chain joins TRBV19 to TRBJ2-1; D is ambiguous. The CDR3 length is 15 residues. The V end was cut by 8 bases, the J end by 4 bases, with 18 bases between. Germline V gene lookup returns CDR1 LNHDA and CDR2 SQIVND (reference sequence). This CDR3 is CASRRLSASYNEQFF. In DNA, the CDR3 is TGTGCCAGTCGGCGGCTAAGCGCTTCGTACAATGAGCAGTTCTTC. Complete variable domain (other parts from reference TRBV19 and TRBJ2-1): DGGITQSPKYLFRKEGQNVTLSCEQNLNHDAMYWYRQDPGQGLRLIYYSQIVNDFQKGDIAEGYSVSREKKESFPLTVTSAQKNPTAFYLCASRRLSASYNEQFFGPGTRLTVL.

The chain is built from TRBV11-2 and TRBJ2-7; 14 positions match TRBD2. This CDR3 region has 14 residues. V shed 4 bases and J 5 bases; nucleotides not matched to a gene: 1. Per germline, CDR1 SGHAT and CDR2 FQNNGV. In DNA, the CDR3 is TGTGCCAGCAGCTGGGGACTAGCGGGAGACGAGCAGTACTTC. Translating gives CASSWGLAGDEQYF.

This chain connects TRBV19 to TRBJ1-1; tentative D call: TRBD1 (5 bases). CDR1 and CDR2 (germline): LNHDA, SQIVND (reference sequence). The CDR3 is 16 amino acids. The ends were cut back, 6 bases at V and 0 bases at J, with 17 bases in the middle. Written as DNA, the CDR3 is TGTGCCAGTAGGGCGGGGAGGGGACTGATGAACACTGAAGCTTTCTTT. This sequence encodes CASRAGRGLMNTEAFF.

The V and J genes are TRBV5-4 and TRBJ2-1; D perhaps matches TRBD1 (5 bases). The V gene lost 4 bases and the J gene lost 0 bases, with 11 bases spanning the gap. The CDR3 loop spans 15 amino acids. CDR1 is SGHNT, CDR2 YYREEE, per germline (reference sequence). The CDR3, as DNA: TGTGCCAGCAGCCGTGGGGCCAGCTCCTACAATGAGCAGTTCTTC. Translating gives CASSRGASSYNEQFF.

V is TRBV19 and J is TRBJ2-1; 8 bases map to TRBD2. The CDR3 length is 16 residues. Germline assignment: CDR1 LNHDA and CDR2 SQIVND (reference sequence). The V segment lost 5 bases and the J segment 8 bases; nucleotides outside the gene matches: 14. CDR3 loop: CASSPSPGGPGDEQFF. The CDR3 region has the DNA TGTGCCAGTAGTCCCTCGCCGGGAGGGCCGGGGGATGAGCAGTTCTTC.

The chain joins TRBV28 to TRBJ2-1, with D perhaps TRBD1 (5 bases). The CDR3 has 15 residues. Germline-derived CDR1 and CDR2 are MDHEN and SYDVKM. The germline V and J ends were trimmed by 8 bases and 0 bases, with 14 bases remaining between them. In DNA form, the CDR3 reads TGTGCCAGCGTCCCCTGGCAGGGCTCCTACAATGAGCAGTTCTTC. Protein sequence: CASVPWQGSYNEQFF.

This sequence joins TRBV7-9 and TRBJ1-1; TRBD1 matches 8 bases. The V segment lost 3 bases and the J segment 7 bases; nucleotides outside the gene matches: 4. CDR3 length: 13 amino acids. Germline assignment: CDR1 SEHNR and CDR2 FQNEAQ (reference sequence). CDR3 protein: CASSLGTGSEAFF. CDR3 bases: TGTGCCAGCAGCTTGGGGACAGGCAGTGAAGCTTTCTTT.

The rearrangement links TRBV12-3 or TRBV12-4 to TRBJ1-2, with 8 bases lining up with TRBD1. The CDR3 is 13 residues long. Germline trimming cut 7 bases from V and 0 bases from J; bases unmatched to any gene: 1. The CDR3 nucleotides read TGTGCCAGCAAGGGACAGGCTAACTATGGCTACACCTTC. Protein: CASKGQANYGYTF.

Written as DNA, the CDR3 is TGTGCCTGGAGTGTACCGGGACAGGGGGCTGAAGCTTTCTTT. Its translation: CAWSVPGQGAEAFF. This chain uses TRBV30 with TRBJ1-1, with 11 positions matching TRBD1. V was clipped by 0 bases and J by 6 bases; unmatched bases: 3. The germline V gene encodes CDR1 GTSNPN and CDR2 SVGIG (reference sequence). CDR3 length: 14 residues.

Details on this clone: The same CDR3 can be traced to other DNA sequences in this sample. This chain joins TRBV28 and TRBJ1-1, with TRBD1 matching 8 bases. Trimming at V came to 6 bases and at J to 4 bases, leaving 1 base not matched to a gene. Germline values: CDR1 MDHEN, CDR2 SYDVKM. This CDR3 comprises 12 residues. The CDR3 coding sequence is TGTGCCAGCAGAACAGGGGGCACTGAAGCTTTCTTT. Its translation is CASRTGGTEAFF.

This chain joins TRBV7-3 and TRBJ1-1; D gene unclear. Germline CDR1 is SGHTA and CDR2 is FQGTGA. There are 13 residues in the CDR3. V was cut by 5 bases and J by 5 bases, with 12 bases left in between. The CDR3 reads CASSPDGVTEAFF. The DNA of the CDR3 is TGTGCCAGCAGCCCCGACGGGGTAACTGAAGCTTTCTTT. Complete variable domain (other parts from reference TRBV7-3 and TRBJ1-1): GAGVSQTPSNKVTEKGKYVELRCDPISGHTALYWYRQSLGQGPEFLIYFQGTGAADDSGLPNDRFFAVRPEGSVSTLKIQRTERGDSAVYLCASSPDGVTEAFFGQGTRLTVV.

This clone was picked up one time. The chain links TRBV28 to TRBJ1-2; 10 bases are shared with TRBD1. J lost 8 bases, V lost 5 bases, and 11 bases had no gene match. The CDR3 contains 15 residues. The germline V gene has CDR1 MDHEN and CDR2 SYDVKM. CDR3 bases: TGTGCCAGCAGTCGCTCCAGACAGGGGGCGTGGGGCTACACCTTC. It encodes CASSRSRQGAWGYTF.

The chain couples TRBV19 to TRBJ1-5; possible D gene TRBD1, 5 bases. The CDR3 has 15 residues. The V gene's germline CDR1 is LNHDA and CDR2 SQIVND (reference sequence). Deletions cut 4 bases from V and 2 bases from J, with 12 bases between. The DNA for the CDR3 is TGTGCCAGTAGTACACAGGCTACGGGCAATCAGCCCCAGCATTTT. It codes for CASSTQATGNQPQHF.

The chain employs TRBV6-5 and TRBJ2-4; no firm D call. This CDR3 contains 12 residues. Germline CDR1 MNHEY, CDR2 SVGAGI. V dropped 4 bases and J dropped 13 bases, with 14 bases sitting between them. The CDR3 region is CASSSNPGSQYF. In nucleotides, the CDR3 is TGTGCCAGCAGTTCTAACCCCGGGTCCCAGTACTTC.

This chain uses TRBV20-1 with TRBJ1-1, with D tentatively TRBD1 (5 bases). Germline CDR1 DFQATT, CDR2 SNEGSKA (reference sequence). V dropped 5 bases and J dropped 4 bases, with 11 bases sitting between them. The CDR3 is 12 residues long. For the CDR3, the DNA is TGCAGTGCTCGTGACGGGGGCACTGAAGCTTTCTTT. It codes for CSARDGGTEAFF.